This TCR beta chain was sequenced in a study of human T cells and chemical hapten exposure (dated by TCRdb to the early 2020s). The study in broad terms: For sensitization, 2% DPC in acetone was applied to a 2 cm by 2 cm area of upper inner arm skin. Throughout the roughly 25-week study period, patients were also given weekly therapeutic DPC doses on the scalp. Patch testing was performed on the upper back with Finn chambers containing 0.01% DPC, and the patch tests were scored after 6 days according to International Contact Dermatitis Research Group standards. The mostly female patient cohort included alopecia areata with under or over 50% scalp involvement, alopecia totalis and alopecia universalis. Libraries were pooled for sequencing, and variation in per-sample TCR yields was attributed mainly to small differences in library volumes within the pool. This study followed changes in the peripheral blood TCR repertoire in vivo during primary and secondary sensitization of alopecia patients to the hapten diphenylcyclopropenone (DPC). Blood samples were taken from patients before sensitization (week 0) and at 2, 6 and about 24 weeks after DPC sensitization. About 29 alopecia patients gave blood for TCR sequencing at one to four time points (pre-sensitization, 2, 6 and 24 weeks). Overall study outcomes, separate from this receptor: The number of PT1 expanded TCRs positively correlated with patch test score, significant at thresholds 8, 16 and 32 but not 4. DPC sensitization did not change the number of TCRs with a frequency above 1 in 1000, and there was no evidence of changes in global repertoire structure. After repeated subsampling, the strength of the expansion versus patch-test correlation and the threshold at which it became significant changed. Expanded TCRs formed significantly more large CDR3 similarity clusters than pre-sensitization or healthy control sets, consistent with antigen-driven responses. All patients had alopecia, a presumed autoimmune disease, so their immune response might differ from that of healthy individuals.

The sample holds many counts of this clonotype. Its antigen has not been determined. Within one base of it there is no much larger clone, and no base qualities were kept. In light of the paper, this sample's time point label describes: patch test 1, 2 weeks after DPC sensitization. Read against the paper, the sample's treatment or condition label means: therapeutic diphenylcyclopropenone sensitization with weekly scalp DPC. Blood at each patch-test visit was drawn before the patch test was applied. Patients were considered eligible if aged 18 to 70, diagnosed with alopecia and deemed suitable for DPC therapy, and patients were excluded if pregnant. Unfractionated whole blood was collected in Tempus Blood RNA tubes, and total RNA was extracted from that blood. The library was generated by RACE. Sequenced on a NextSeq 500. During library preparation, unique molecular identifiers were attached to individual cDNA molecules so that TCRs could be counted quantitatively and reproducibly. From each blood RNA sample, both TCR alpha and TCR beta chains were sequenced. Turning to the authors' computational methods: A median of around 100,000 TCRs per sample was observed, with a range of about 23,224 to 750,000. V, J and CDR3 annotation of the TCR reads was carried out using the Decombinator software suite. For PS versus PT1 abundance plots, all samples were subsampled to the same number of TCRs (28,000). Expanded TCRs were defined as absent before sensitization and observed at least eight times at the 2-week time point. TCRdb trimmed the raw reads at Q25, called clones with MiXCR and kept productive beta chains. For every CDR3 protein sequence, its rows merge into one entry that carries the most common genes and DNA. These V and J calls rely on TCRdb rather than the paper's analysis. This sample is represented by approximately 100,000 distinct CDR3 sequences; 9.5% to 11% of them were singletons. The top ten hold under 4.5% of the sample.

CDR1 KGHDR and CDR2 SFDVKD are derived from the germline V gene. Deletion took 4 bases off V and 2 bases off J, with a span of 13 bases between the germline ends. The CDR3, cysteine through phenylalanine, is 15 amino acids long. The DNA shown is the 45-base CDR3, in frame from base 1. Recombination connected TRBV24-1 to TRBJ2-5, with the D gene too uncertain to name. Material: whole blood, obtained in connection with sensitization to the hapten diphenylcyclopropenone (DPC). This clonotype originated in a woman aged 40 to 50 with alopecia areata. Some clones in this sample may be carry-over from other donors' samples. The CDR3 reads as follows: CATSDPPPGQETQYF. The bases read TGTGCCACCAGTGACCCGCCACCCGGTCAAGAGACCCAGTACTTC.